Presented here are 15 T cell receptor beta chains from one specimen sequenced in a study of blood T cells in healthy people across ages. A second roughly 7 to 11 cycle PCR used barcoded and J-beta primers. MiXCR, applied by TCRdb to the 5' RACE reads, yields one record per CDR3 protein. The data show 1.5 million to 1.8 million distinct CDR3 sequences, with approximately 39% seen just once and approximately 4% held by the top ten. The sequenced sample was blood. All receptors come from a woman aged 18-29 years in good health.

This clonotype has more than one count but fewer than ten. The gene calls are TRBV9 and TRBJ2-7; possibly TRBD1 or TRBD2 for D (5 bases each). Germline CDR1 is SGDLS and CDR2 is YYNGEE. This CDR3 region has 14 residues. Trimming stripped 7 bases from V and 1 base from J, with 15 bases between. CDR3 in amino acids: CASPVARTSYEQYF. In DNA, the CDR3 is TGTGCCAGCCCCGTAGCGAGGACATCCTACGAGCAGTACTTC.

The chain uses TRBV27 and TRBJ2-1, with 12 bases matching TRBD2. The germline V gene has CDR1 MNHEY and CDR2 SMNVEV (reference sequence). The trim removed 5 bases at V and 9 bases at J, leaving 5 bases unmatched. The CDR3 has 14 residues. CDR3 in DNA: TGTGCCAGCAGTACTAGCGGGAGGAAAGCTGAGCAGTTCTTC. As protein: CASSTSGRKAEQFF.

V and J are TRBV7-2 and TRBJ1-4; 7 nucleotides match TRBD1. The CDR3 has 14 amino acids. V was pared by 3 bases and J by 8 bases, with 6 bases of the junction left unmatched. Germline-derived CDR1 and CDR2 are SGHTA and FQGNSA. The DNA of the CDR3 is TGTGCCAGCAGCTTTTTGAGGGGGCGGGAAAAACTGTTTTTT. Protein sequence: CASSFLRGREKLFF.

This clonotype was detected a few times. The chain links TRBV7-2 to TRBJ2-3, with D unresolved. The germline V gene encodes CDR1 SGHTA and CDR2 FQGNSA. V lost 0 bases, J lost 4 bases, and 8 bases lay in between. The CDR3 runs to 14 residues. The CDR3 loop reads CASSLAPRADTQYF. CDR3 in DNA: TGTGCCAGCAGCTTAGCTCCTAGAGCAGATACGCAGTATTTT.

This clonotype was counted between two and nine times. The chain uses TRBV5-1 and TRBJ2-3, with D perhaps matching TRBD2 (6 bases). Germline CDR1 reads SGHRS; CDR2 reads YFSETQ. This CDR3 region has 13 residues. V was shortened by 5 bases and J by 2 bases, with 9 bases between the two germline ends. The CDR3: CASRVADTDTQYF. The CDR3 DNA is TGCGCCAGCAGGGTAGCGGACACAGATACGCAGTATTTT.

This chain connects TRBV7-2 to TRBJ2-7; D possibly corresponds to TRBD1 (6 bases). V was pared by 1 base and J by 6 bases, with 13 bases between. The germline CDR1 and CDR2 sequences are SGHTA and FQGNSA. The CDR3 runs to 14 residues. The CDR3 protein is CASSLGQVWREQYF. DNA of the CDR3: TGTGCCAGCAGCTTAGGACAGGTCTGGCGCGAGCAGTACTTC.

The chain links TRBV12-3 or TRBV12-4 to TRBJ1-5; D not resolved. CDR3 size: 15 residues. The V end was cut by 6 bases, the J end by 3 bases, with 15 bases between. The CDR3 DNA reads TGTGCCAGCAGCCGTACGAGGCAGAACAATCAGCCCCAGCATTTT. It translates to CASSRTRQNNQPQHF.

This clonotype was detected a few times. The rearrangement uses TRBV7-2 and TRBJ1-6; 7 bases are shared with TRBD1. V was pared by 11 bases and J by 10 bases, with 11 bases of the junction left unmatched. This CDR3 contains 13 residues. CDR1 and CDR2 (germline): SGHTA, FQGNSA. The CDR3 DNA reads TGTGCCGGCACCCAGGGGGTAGGATCACCCCTCCACTTT. It is translated as CAGTQGVGSPLHF.

The rearrangement joins TRBV4-1 to TRBJ1-2; D not certain. Germline V gives CDR1 MGHRA, CDR2 YSYEKL. The CDR3 runs 14 residues. Trimming stripped 0 bases from V and 8 bases from J, with 13 bases between. CDR3 sequence (DNA): TGCGCCAGCAGCCAAGATGTGTGGGCTCACGGCTACACCTTC. Translating gives CASSQDVWAHGYTF.

This clonotype was observed a few times. The genes are TRBV30 and TRBJ1-5; TRBD1 matches at 7 bases. CDR1 GTSNPN and CDR2 SVGIG come from the germline V gene (reference sequence). J gave up 3 bases and V 3 bases, and 2 bases lay outside the gene matches. The CDR3 is 13 residues long. Written as DNA, the CDR3 is TGTGCCTGGAGGGGACAGCCCAATCAGCCCCAGCATTTT. This gives the protein CAWRGQPNQPQHF.

This chain uses TRBV29-1 with TRBJ1-2, with 7 bases identical to TRBD1. The CDR3 has 14 amino acids. The J segment lost 2 bases and the V segment lost 7 bases, leaving 10 bases of the junction unmatched. Germline values: CDR1 SQVTM, CDR2 ANQGSEA. CDR3 in DNA: TGCAGCGCTTTCCTTCAGGGACAGAACTATGGCTACACCTTC. Protein sequence: CSAFLQGQNYGYTF. Full variable domain (remainder filled in from reference TRBV29-1 and TRBJ1-2): SAVISQKPSRDICQRGTSLTIQCQVDSQVTMMFWYRQQPGQSLTLIATANQGSEATYESGFVIDKFPISRPNLTFSTLTVSNMSPEDSSIYLCSAFLQGQNYGYTFGSGTRLTVV.

The chain employs TRBV20-1 and TRBJ2-2; D gene unclear. The CDR3 totals 13 residues. V lost 2 bases to trimming and J lost 6 bases, with 10 bases between them. Germline CDR1 is DFQATT and CDR2 is SNEGSKA (reference sequence). The CDR3 DNA reads as TGCAGTGCTAGAAGACTGGCCGCCGGGGAGCTGTTTTTT. This translates into CSARRLAAGELFF.

This chain connects TRBV20-1 to TRBJ1-1; D call uncertain. Looked up from germline, CDR1 is DFQATT and CDR2 is SNEGSKA (reference sequence). Trimming left V 0 bases short and J 4 bases short, with 12 bases between. The CDR3 is 14 amino acids. CDR3 nucleotides: TGCAGTGCTAGAGAAGGGCGGGAGATCACTGAAGCTTTCTTT. This gives the protein CSAREGREITEAFF.

The chain carries TRBV6-2 or TRBV6-3 and TRBJ2-7; tentative D call: TRBD2 (5 bases). The CDR3 covers 15 residues. Germline-derived CDR1 and CDR2 are MNHEY and SVGEGT. V was clipped by 0 bases and J by 3 bases, with 12 bases between them. CDR3 residues: CASSYSDGSFYEQYF. The CDR3 DNA reads TGTGCCAGCAGTTACTCGGATGGGAGCTTCTACGAGCAGTACTTC.

The chain combines TRBV29-1 with TRBJ1-5; D might be TRBD1 (6 bases). The germline gives CDR1 SQVTM, CDR2 ANQGSEA. V lost 0 bases and J lost 2, with 11 bases in between. The CDR3 totals 15 residues. In nucleotides, the CDR3 is TGCAGCGTTGAAGATCGGGACACCGGCAATCAGCCCCAGCATTTT. Protein product: CSVEDRDTGNQPQHF.